The clone carrying this T cell receptor (beta chain) was detected a few times. As yet, its antigen is unknown. Reverse transcribed after extraction, RNA yielded cDNA as the sequencing template. Sequencing used immunoSEQ multiplex PCR; TCRdb keeps in-frame clones, though not all of them. The data contain some 110,000 clones, about 60% of them seen just once; the ten biggest clones take up 12%. Indicated treatment: oral pan-JAK inhibitor, 5-10 mg twice daily. Specimens obtained from alopecia areata patients comprised lesional scalp punch biopsies and peripheral blood. The record originates from a study of CD8+ T cells in alopecia areata. Study-wide context: The protocol delivered tofacitinib for 6 to 18 months, then withdrew it for 6 months.

Trimming took off 5 bases at V and 3 bases at J, with 11 bases between the two ends. Germline V gene lookup returns CDR1 SEHNR and CDR2 FQNEAQ (reference sequence). The CDR3 length is 13 residues. Regarding the study as a whole: Patients shared TCRs less clearly than mice did, possibly owing to HLA.

This material consisted of CD8+ T cells sorted from blood, taken at week 24, from a patient treated with tofacitinib. The TCR originated in a human donor with alopecia areata. The rearrangement uses TRBV7-9 and TRBJ2-7; maybe TRBD1 (6 bases). The DNA of the CDR3 is TGTGCCAGCAGCGTGGGACACCTCTACGAGCAGTACTTC. Protein product: CASSVGHLYEQYF. Combining the CDR3 with reference TRBV7-9 and TRBJ2-7 gives the whole variable domain DTGVSQNPRHKITKRGQNVTFRCDPISEHNRLYWYRQTLGQGPEFLTYFQNEAQLEKSRLLSDRFSAERPKGSFSTLEIQRTEQGDSAMYLCASSVGHLYEQYFGPGTRLTVT.